This record covers a single T cell receptor beta chain. Amplified TCR beta CDR3 regions derived from RNA transcripts. The study used the HTBI primer set for a first-round RT-PCR of the TCR CDR3. TCRdb reanalysed the multiplex PCR reads using MiXCR and keeps one entry per CDR3 protein. This sample has approximately 510,000 distinct CDR3 sequences, with over 35% found just once. These data originate in a study of T cells in Graves' hyperthyroidism and ophthalmopathy. V was clipped by 5 bases and J by 6 bases, with 16 bases between them. This CDR3 is 15 amino acids long. The germline V gene encodes CDR1 SEHNR and CDR2 FQNEAQ (reference sequence).

The sequence was collected from an adult woman with Graves' disease, either hyperthyroidism or ophthalmopathy (not recorded which). V is TRBV7-9 and J is TRBJ2-2, with D possibly being TRBD1 (6 bases). Sequenced material: peripheral blood or thyroid tissue (not recorded which). The CDR3 region has the DNA TGTGCCAGCAGCAAGAAGACAGGTGGCCCCGGGGAGCTGTTTTTT. Translating gives CASSKKTGGPGELFF.